These 22 T cell receptor beta chains originate from one sample sequenced in a study of CXCR3 chemokines and chemotherapy response in bladder cancer (dated 2022 in TCRdb). Receptor amplification or capture employed PCR. Reads for this sample came from an Illumina HiSeq 2500. The public reads were reanalyzed by TCRdb: fastp trimming at Q25, MiXCR alignment, in-frame beta chains only. Rows with one shared CDR3 protein collapse into an entry with the most common genes and DNA. For this sample there are about 8,900 distinct CDR3 sequences; around 23% appear just once. Roughly 8.9% of the sample is in the top ten clones. The specimen was obtained from a patient whose treatment included neoadjuvant chemotherapy. The receptors originated from a human donor with bladder cancer that did not respond to neoadjuvant chemotherapy.

This clonotype was detected only once. A read error likely explains this, since a far larger clone differs by one base. The gene calls are TRBV6-8 and TRBJ2-2, with 15 nucleotides matching TRBD2. Germline-derived CDR1 and CDR2 are MNHGY and SAAAGT. The CDR3 totals 19 residues. CDR3 region: CASSSGTSGGPLLTGELIF. The CDR3 bases are TGTGCCAGCAGCTCCGGGACTAGCGGGGGGCCCCTACTCACCGGGGAGCTGATTTTT.

There are many counts of this clonotype. V and J are TRBV7-9 and TRBJ2-3; 12 bases map to TRBD2. Germline lookup yields CDR1 SEHNR and CDR2 FQNEAQ (reference sequence). V dropped 5 bases and J dropped 5; count of bases not matched to a gene: 8. This CDR3 has 16 residues. Here the CDR3 reads CASSDGLAGIEDTQYF. The CDR3, as DNA: TGTGCCAGCAGCGATGGACTAGCGGGGATCGAAGATACGCAGTATTTT.

This clonotype is medium-sized in the sample. The genes are TRBV6-6 and TRBJ2-3; D might be TRBD2 (6 bases). V lost 0 bases and J lost 10, with 20 bases in between. In germline, CDR1 is MNHNY, CDR2 SVGAGI (reference sequence). This CDR3 has 16 residues. This CDR3 is CASSYSGGRGDVPQYF. The CDR3 region has the DNA TGTGCCAGCAGTTACTCGGGGGGTAGGGGAGACGTGCCGCAGTATTTT.

This clonotype was detected ten times or more. V is TRBV27 and J is TRBJ2-7; 12 bases fit TRBD2. The V gene's germline CDR1 is MNHEY and CDR2 SMNVEV (reference sequence). The CDR3 loop spans 16 amino acids. V dropped 10 bases and J dropped 0; count of bases not matched to a gene: 10. For the CDR3, the DNA is TGTGCCATCCCGGGACTAGCGGGCCGGAGCTCCTACGAGCAGTACTTC. This sequence encodes CAIPGLAGRSSYEQYF.

A remark on this clonotype: A read error likely explains this, since a far larger clone differs by one base. The chain couples TRBV6-5 to TRBJ2-2; the D is unclear. This CDR3 region has 11 residues. Trimming left V 6 bases short and J 4 bases short, with 3 bases between. Germline-derived CDR1 and CDR2 are MNHEY and SVGAGI. The CDR3 loop is CASSTTGELFF. DNA of the CDR3: TGTGCCAGCAGCACCACCGGGGAGCTGTTTTTT.

By its share, this clonotype is medium-sized. The CDR3 spells CASSGLPGQGHRGYTF. The CDR3 region has the DNA TGTGCCAGCAGTGGATTACCGGGACAGGGCCATCGTGGCTACACCTTC. The rearrangement joins TRBV6-1 to TRBJ1-2, with 9 bases fitting TRBD1. The CDR3 runs to 16 residues. The germline V gene has CDR1 MNHNS and CDR2 SASEGT. J was trimmed by 7 bases and V by 4 bases; bases with no gene match: 13.

This clonotype rates as medium-sized. V is TRBV18 and J is TRBJ2-2; 7 bases fit TRBD1. The V and J ends lost 5 bases and 3 bases, in that order; junction bases with no gene match: 6. The CDR3 has 15 residues. CDR1 is KGHSH, CDR2 LQKENI, per germline. Written as DNA, the CDR3 is TGTGCCAGCTCAGCGACAGGGACGGACACCGGGGAGCTGTTTTTT. The encoded protein is CASSATGTDTGELFF.

This clonotype was seen just once. J is TRBJ1-2 and V is TRBV10-3; 7 bases agree with TRBD1. Germline V CDR1 and CDR2: ENHRY, SYGVKD. V trimming: 9 bases; J trimming: 4 bases; junction bases outside the gene matches: 8. The CDR3 spans 13 residues. The CDR3 nucleotides are TGTGCCATAAGCACGGACAGGAGCTATGGCTACACCTTC. This translates into CAISTDRSYGYTF.

In this sample, this clonotype turned up many times. V gene TRBV9 combines with J gene TRBJ1-1; weak D call: TRBD1 (6 bases). Germline V gene lookup returns CDR1 SGDLS and CDR2 YYNGEE. The CDR3 length is 13 residues. Trimming removed 0 bases from V and 6 bases from J, with 9 bases in between. The CDR3 nucleotides are TGTGCCAGCAGCGTAGGCCCAGGGGCTGAAGCTTTCTTT. Protein sequence: CASSVGPGAEAFF.

As for this clonotype: A read error is likely here: a far larger clone is one base away. The chain has TRBV6-5 and TRBJ1-2; no definite D call. CDR1 and CDR2 from the germline V gene are MNHEY and SVGAGI. Trimming removed 5 bases at V and 3 bases at J, with 16 bases between. CDR3 length equals 15 residues. CDR3 sequence: CASSATAVVDYGYTF. CDR3 DNA: TGTGCCAGCAGTGCCACTGCGGTCGTCGACTATGGCTACACCTTC.

This clonotype appeared many times. This chain uses TRBV20-1 with TRBJ1-6, with TRBD1 identical over 7 bases. The germline gives CDR1 DFQATT, CDR2 SNEGSKA (reference sequence). CDR3 length: 13 amino acids. V shed 3 bases and J 9 bases; nucleotides not matched to a gene: 5. CDR3 protein: CSASQTGASPLHF. DNA of the CDR3: TGCAGTGCTAGTCAAACAGGGGCTTCACCCCTCCACTTT.

This clonotype occurred a few times. The J gene is TRBJ2-5, the V gene TRBV7-2; possible D gene TRBD1, 7 bases. V lost 5 bases and J lost 4, with 20 bases in between. The CDR3 sequence is 16 residues long. Germline V gene data show CDR1 as SGHTA and CDR2 as FQGNSA. CDR3 region: CASSRRGAGSGETQYF. The CDR3, as DNA: TGTGCCAGCAGCCGCAGGGGGGCGGGGTCGGGAGAGACCCAGTACTTC.

In this sample, this clonotype turned up many times. This chain connects TRBV5-6 to TRBJ2-3; 15 bases agree with TRBD2. This CDR3 has 15 amino acids. From germline, CDR1 is SGHDT and CDR2 YYEEEE. V trimming: 4 bases; J trimming: 7 bases; junction bases outside the gene matches: 4. The CDR3 DNA is TGTGCCAGCAGCCCTGGACTAGCGGGGGGGTATACGCAGTATTTT. This gives the protein CASSPGLAGGYTQYF.

The count of this clonotype is one. The chain joins TRBV20-1 to TRBJ1-4, with D possibly TRBD1 on 5 matching bases. This CDR3 is 12 amino acids long. Trimming cost V 7 bases and J 8 bases, with 14 bases left between them. Germline CDR1 and CDR2: DFQATT and SNEGSKA (reference sequence). The CDR3 DNA sequence: TGCAGTGTCGAAGGGACCGCAGAAAAACTGTTTTTT. Its translation is CSVEGTAEKLFF.

This clonotype came up many times. This chain links TRBV11-2 with TRBJ2-2; D assignment may be TRBD1 or TRBD2 (5 bases each). The V end was cut by 8 bases, the J end by 4 bases, with 17 bases between. The CDR3 totals 15 residues. CDR1 is SGHAT and CDR2 is FQNNGV in the germline V gene. This CDR3 is CASERGLIFTGELFF. CDR3 sequence (DNA): TGTGCCAGCGAGAGGGGTCTAATTTTCACCGGGGAGCTGTTTTTT.

In the case of this clonotype: The DNA is left out, because the CDR3 cannot be placed on it with certainty; the CDR3 is given as TCRdb lists it. The chain recombines TRBV6-2 or TRBV6-3 with TRBJ2-3; the D call of TRBD2 is as the table states it, not checked on the DNA. The CDR3 adds up to 22 amino acids, both ends counted. Per the germline V gene, CDR1 is MNHEY and CDR2 is SVGEGT. CDR3 amino acids: CASSYSTHYEQYFGPGTDTQYF.

This clonotype was seen ten or more times. V usage is TRBV15 and J usage is TRBJ1-2; the D gene is possibly TRBD1 (5 bases). Germline lookup yields CDR1 LNHNV and CDR2 YYDKDF (reference sequence). Trimming pared 3 bases from V and 0 bases from J, leaving 14 bases between. The CDR3 totals 16 residues. DNA of the CDR3: TGTGCCACCAGCAGTTCTGGGGGACTTCCTAACTATGGCTACACCTTC. Protein product: CATSSSGGLPNYGYTF.

This clonotype qualifies as medium-sized. This sequence joins TRBV7-2 and TRBJ2-3; TRBD2 might be the D (6 bases). Trimming shortened V by 3 bases and J by 9 bases, and 16 bases separated the two germline ends. The CDR3 sequence is 14 residues long. CDR1 and CDR2 (germline): SGHTA, FQGNSA. The CDR3 reads CASSLDLGGITQYF. CDR3 coding DNA: TGTGCCAGCAGCTTGGATCTTGGGGGGATCACGCAGTATTTT.

This clonotype is deemed medium-sized. The chain employs TRBV19 and TRBJ1-6, with TRBD1 matching over 8 bases. The CDR3 has 17 amino acids. From germline, CDR1 is LNHDA and CDR2 SQIVND (reference sequence). The V gene end was trimmed by 5 bases and the J gene end by 5 bases; junction bases not matched to a gene: 11. CDR3 DNA: TGTGCCAGTAGTCCAACATCTTGGACAGGGAATAATTCACCCCTCCACTTT. It is translated as CASSPTSWTGNNSPLHF. The variable domain in full, completed from reference TRBV19 and TRBJ1-6, reads DGGITQSPKYLFRKEGQNVTLSCEQNLNHDAMYWYRQDPGQGLRLIYYSQIVNDFQKGDIAEGYSVSREKKESFPLTVTSAQKNPTAFYLCASSPTSWTGNNSPLHFGNGTRLTVT.

This clonotype was observed at least ten times. CDR3 amino acids: CATSRGDRVDTEAFF. For the CDR3, the DNA is TGTGCCACCAGCAGAGGGGACAGGGTTGACACTGAAGCTTTCTTT. J is TRBJ1-1 and V is TRBV15, with 9 bases lining up with TRBD1. Germline V gives CDR1 LNHNV, CDR2 YYDKDF (reference sequence). The V segment lost 1 base and the J segment 3 bases; nucleotides outside the gene matches: 3. The CDR3 totals 15 residues.

Regarding this clonotype: A far larger clone differs by one base, so this is likely a read error. The rearrangement uses TRBV6-2 or TRBV6-3 and TRBJ2-5; 9 bases align to TRBD2. The germline V gene encodes CDR1 MNHEY and CDR2 SVGEGT. There are 13 residues in the CDR3. Trimming cost V 11 bases and J 11 bases; bases outside gene matches: 15. The CDR3 nucleotides are TGTGCCTCTCGCGCTAGCGGGGTTGATGAGCAGTACTTC. It yields the protein CASRASGVDEQYF.

The genes are TRBV4-1 and TRBJ1-2; no clear D gene. The CDR3 runs 15 residues. CDR1 and CDR2 (germline): MGHRA, YSYEKL. V was shortened by 0 bases and J by 6 bases, with 14 bases between the two germline ends. The CDR3 region has the DNA TGCGCCAGCAGCCAAGATGTTCGGGCAGTTGATGGCTACACCTTC. It encodes CASSQDVRAVDGYTF.